This T cell receptor (beta chain) derives from a study of blood T cell repertoires in COVID-19. The V end lost 3 bases, the J end lost 0 bases, and 18 bases lay between the germline ends. The CDR3 is 18 amino acids. The germline CDR1 and CDR2 sequences are SGHRS and YFSETQ. The table came from immunoSEQ multiplex PCR; TCRdb's copy has only in-frame clones and leaves some out. The sample has some 240,000 clones, about four fifths seen once; the top ten hold less than 2%. The chain couples TRBV5-1 to TRBJ2-2; D might be TRBD1 (5 bases). Sequenced sample: peripheral blood. The source of this sequence is a woman aged 40 to 49 who had recovered from COVID-19. CDR3 nucleotide sequence: TGCGCCAGCAGCTCCCGTATGGCCCCACAGGCGAACACCGGGGAGCTGTTTTTT. This sequence encodes CASSSRMAPQANTGELFF.